This section outlines one T cell receptor beta chain sequence together with its context. This record comes from a study of cytomegalovirus exposure and HLA in healthy donors. Primers for the PCR totalled 60 Vbeta and 13 Jbeta. Measured with immunoSEQ multiplex PCR; TCRdb has only the in-frame clones, and not every one. This table holds about 180,000 clones, 82% found once. The clonotype originates from a man between 35 and 55 years old in good health and CMV-seronegative. Sequenced: PBMCs.

The CDR3: CASSASSPTVYYSYEQYF. The CDR3 DNA sequence: TGTGCCAGCAGTGCCTCCTCACCGACTGTGTACTACTCCTACGAGCAGTACTTC. The J gene is TRBJ2-7, the V gene TRBV25-1; D remains ambiguous. CDR3 length: 18 residues. V lost 4 bases and J 0 bases, leaving 22 bases between the germline ends. Germline CDR1 is MGHDK and CDR2 is SYGVNS.